A selection of T cell receptor beta chains follows, all from one sample in a study of blood T cells in healthy people across ages. In TCRdb, the 5' RACE reads were re-called with MiXCR into one record per CDR3 protein. The profile shows some 1.5 million distinct CDR3 sequences, about 28% of them singletons. Sequencing input: blood. These TCRs come from a woman aged 25 to 39 in good health. Each CDR3 is given with its conserved first and last residue. A D gene is named only where the DNA matches it firmly. Clone size is stated in some rows and not others, as once, few, many or a class when expanded.

D	size	length	V	J	DNA	CDR3
NA	NA	13	TRBV19	TRBJ1-2	TGTGCCAGTAATGAGGGCGGCTCCTATGGCTACACCTTC	CASNEGGSYGYTF
NA	few	13	TRBV20-1	TRBJ2-1	TGCAGTGCTCGAAGGGGGGTCTACAATGAGCAGTTCTTC	CSARRGVYNEQFF
TRBD2	NA	16	TRBV6-5	TRBJ2-1	TGTGCCAGCAGGCTACTCCGAGCGGGGGGGATTAATGAGCAGTTCTTC	CASRLLRAGGINEQFF
NA	NA	13	TRBV24-1	TRBJ2-1	TGTGCCACCAGTGACCCGGGACATCGAGAGCAGTTCTTC	CATSDPGHREQFF
NA	NA	12	TRBV6-1	TRBJ2-1	TGTGCCAGCAGTGAACCTTCCCGGGGGCAGTTCTTC	CASSEPSRGQFF
NA	NA	20	TRBV20-1	TRBJ2-7	TGCAGTGCTAGAGATCGTGCATCAGCCCGGGGGGCCGGCCTGATCTACGAGCAGTACTTC	CSARDRASARGAGLIYEQYF
NA	NA	17	TRBV5-1	TRBJ2-1	TGCGCCAGCAGTATTGGGTATAGCCTAGGGTCCTACAATGAGCAGTTCTTC	CASSIGYSLGSYNEQFF
NA	few	14	TRBV10-3	TRBJ2-7	TGTGCCATCAGTGAGTCGGAGGGCCACAATGAGCAGTACTTC	CAISESEGHNEQYF
NA	NA	14	TRBV2	TRBJ1-5	TGTGCCAGCTCTAGTCGGGGGAACAATCAGCCCCAGCATTTT	CASSSRGNNQPQHF
NA	few	14	TRBV5-5	TRBJ1-1	TGTGCCAGCAGCCTACAACGGGTGAACACTGAAGCTTTCTTT	CASSLQRVNTEAFF
NA	few	14	TRBV5-5	TRBJ2-3	TGTGCCAGCAGCTTGGAGTCGGGGGCAGATACGCAGTATTTT	CASSLESGADTQYF
TRBD1	NA	14	TRBV20-1	TRBJ2-5	TGCAGTGCTAGAGGGACAGGTCTGACAGAGACCCAGTACTTC	CSARGTGLTETQYF
NA	few	14	TRBV5-1	TRBJ2-2	TGCGCCAGCAGCTTGGCCTGGGGCACCGGGGAGCTGTTTTTT	CASSLAWGTGELFF
TRBD2	few	15	TRBV7-2	TRBJ2-7	TGTGCCAGCAGGCCCCGGAGCGGGGGGTCCTACGAGCAGTACTTC	CASRPRSGGSYEQYF
TRBD2	many	15	TRBV4-3	TRBJ2-1	TGCGCCAGCAGCCAAGGGGGACTAGCGGGAGGTGAGCAGTTCTTC	CASSQGGLAGGEQFF
TRBD2	NA	22	TRBV12-3/TRBV12-4	TRBJ2-3	TGTGCCAGCAGTTTAGGGTCCCCGGGACTAGCGGTACCTTCTATAGTGGTAGATACGCAGTATTTT	CASSLGSPGLAVPSIVVDTQYF